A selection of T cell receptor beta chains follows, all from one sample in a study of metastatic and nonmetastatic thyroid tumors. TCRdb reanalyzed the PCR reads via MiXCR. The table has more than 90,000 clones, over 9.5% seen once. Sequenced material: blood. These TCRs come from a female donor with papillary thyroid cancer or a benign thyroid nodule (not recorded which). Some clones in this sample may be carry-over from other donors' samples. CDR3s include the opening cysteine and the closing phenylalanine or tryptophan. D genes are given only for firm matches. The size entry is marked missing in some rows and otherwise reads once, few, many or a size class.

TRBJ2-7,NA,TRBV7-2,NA,TGTGCCAGCAGTTTGGCGGCGGGGAGCATGGGGGGGCTCTACGAGCAGTACTTC,CASSLAAGSMGGLYEQYF
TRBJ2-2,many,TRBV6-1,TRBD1,TGTGCCAAGCATACGGACAGGGGGCCTAGGAACACCGGGGAGCTGTTTTTT,CAKHTDRGPRNTGELFF
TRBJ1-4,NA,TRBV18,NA,TGTGCCAGCTCACCTGGTAGGGGTGAAAAACTGTTTTTT,CASSPGRGEKLFF
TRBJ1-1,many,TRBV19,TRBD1,TGTGCCAGTAGTATAACCGGGACAGGGAACACTGAAGCTTTCTTT,CASSITGTGNTEAFF
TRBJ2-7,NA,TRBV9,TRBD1,TGTGCCAGCAGCGTAGAAGGGACAGGGATCTACGAGCAGTACTTC,CASSVEGTGIYEQYF
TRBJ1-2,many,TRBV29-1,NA,TGCAGCGTTGGGTTGCCACGGCATGGCTACACCTTC,CSVGLPRHGYTF
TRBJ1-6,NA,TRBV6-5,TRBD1,TGTGCCAGCAGCACAACCGGGACAGGGCCCCTTTATAATTCACCCCTCCACTTT,CASSTTGTGPLYNSPLHF
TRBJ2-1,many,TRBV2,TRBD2,TGTGCCAGCAGGAGGACTAGCGGGAGAGCCGACAATGAGCAGTTCTTC,CASRRTSGRADNEQFF
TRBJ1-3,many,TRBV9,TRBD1,TGTGCCAGCAGCGGAGTCGGCGGGACAGGGTATGGAAACACCATATATTTT,CASSGVGGTGYGNTIYF
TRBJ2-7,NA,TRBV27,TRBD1,TGTGCCAGCAGTCCCAAACGGGACAGCTTAATGGACTACGAGCAGTACTTC,CASSPKRDSLMDYEQYF
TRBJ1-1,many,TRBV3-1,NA,TGTGCCAGCAGCCCTATCCAGGGGAACACTGAAGCTTTCTTC,CASSPIQGNTEAFF
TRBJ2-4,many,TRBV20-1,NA,TGCAGTGCTCCCCCCCCGGCCAAAAACATTCAGTACTTC,CSAPPPAKNIQYF
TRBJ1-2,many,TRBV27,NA,TGTGCCAGCAGTTTATCGAACTATGGCTACACCTTC,CASSLSNYGYTF
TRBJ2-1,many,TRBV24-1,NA,TGTGCCACCAGTGATTCTATAGTATACGAGCAGTTCTTC,CATSDSIVYEQFF
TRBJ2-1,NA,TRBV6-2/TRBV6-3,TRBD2,TGTGCCAGCGGGGGTAGCGGGAAGAATGAGCATTTTTTC,CASGGSGKNEHFF
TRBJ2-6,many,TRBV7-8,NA,TGTGCCAGCAGCTTAGTCCTCTCTGGGGCCAACGTCCTGACTTTC,CASSLVLSGANVLTF
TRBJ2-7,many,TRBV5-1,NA,TGCGCCAGCAGCTGGGGGGGGGGCCCAGGGCCATACGAGCAGTACTTC,CASSWGGGPGPYEQYF
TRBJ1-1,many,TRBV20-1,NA,TGCAGTGCTAGCCTACAGAGGAACACTGAAGCTTTCTTT,CSASLQRNTEAFF
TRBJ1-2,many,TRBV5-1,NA,TGCGCCAGCAGCTTGGACCGGGACTATGGCTACACCTTC,CASSLDRDYGYTF
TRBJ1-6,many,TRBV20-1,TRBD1,TGCAGTGCTAGTCCCGGGACAGGGGAGAATTCACCCCTCCACTTT,CSASPGTGENSPLHF
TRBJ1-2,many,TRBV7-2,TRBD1,TGTGCCAGCAGCAGAGACAGGGGGCGCGATGGCTACACCTTC,CASSRDRGRDGYTF
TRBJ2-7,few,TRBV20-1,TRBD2,TGTAGTGCCCGAACTAGCGGGAGGTCCGATGGGGACGAGCAGTACTTC,CSARTSGRSDGDEQYF
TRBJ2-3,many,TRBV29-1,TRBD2,TGCAGCGTTGTTCTAGCGGGAGAACCCACAGATACGCAGTATTTT,CSVVLAGEPTDTQYF
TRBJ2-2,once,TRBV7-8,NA,TGTGCCAGCAGCTTAGTGGGACTTGACTTCGCGAACACCGGGGAGCTGTTTTTT,CASSLVGLDFANTGELFF
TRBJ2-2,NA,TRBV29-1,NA,TGCAGCGGACAGGGCGAGGGGGGTACCGGGGAGCTGTTTTTT,CSGQGEGGTGELFF
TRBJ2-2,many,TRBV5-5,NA,TGTGCCAGCAGCTTGGTCGGGGCAGGGAATACCGGGGAGCTGTTTTTT,CASSLVGAGNTGELFF
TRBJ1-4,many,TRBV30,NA,TGTGCCTGGAGTGACAGGGTTAATGAAAAACTGTTTTTT,CAWSDRVNEKLFF
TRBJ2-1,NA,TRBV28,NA,TGTGCCATCACTTTAACAGGGAATTACAATGAGCAGTTCTTC,CAITLTGNYNEQFF
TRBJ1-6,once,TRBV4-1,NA,TGCGCCAGCAGCCAAGGGGGCGGATTCTATAATTCACCCCTCCACTTT,CASSQGGGFYNSPLHF
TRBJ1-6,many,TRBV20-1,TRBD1,TGCAGTGCTAGAGATGAGGGACAGGCCGCAAATTCACCCCTCCACTTT,CSARDEGQAANSPLHF
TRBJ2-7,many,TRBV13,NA,TGCGCCAGCAGCCCTGGAAGGGGAGCCAACTACGAGCAGTACTTC,CASSPGRGANYEQYF
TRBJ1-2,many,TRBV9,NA,TGTGCCAGCAGCGCCGTAGGTTCTCCTAACTATGGCTACACCTTC,CASSAVGSPNYGYTF
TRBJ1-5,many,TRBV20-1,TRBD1,TGCAGTGCTAATATGGGACAGGGGATTTATCAGCCCCAGCATTTT,CSANMGQGIYQPQHF
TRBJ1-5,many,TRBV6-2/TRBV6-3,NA,TGTGCCAGCAGTTGGGGCAGGGGTCAGCCCCAGCATTTT,CASSWGRGQPQHF
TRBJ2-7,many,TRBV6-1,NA,TGTGCCAGCAGTTCCGACTGGCCCTACGAGCAGTACTTC,CASSSDWPYEQYF
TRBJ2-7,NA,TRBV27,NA,TGTGCCAGCAGTTTATCCCCCGGCGGAATTAACTACGAGCAGTACTTC,CASSLSPGGINYEQYF
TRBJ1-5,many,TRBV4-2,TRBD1,TGTGCCAGCAGCCAAGAGGCGGGACAGGGGTACCAGCCCCAGCATTTT,CASSQEAGQGYQPQHF
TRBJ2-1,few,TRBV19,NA,TGTGCCAGTAGTTTCGCCTGGAACAATGAGCAGTTCTTC,CASSFAWNNEQFF
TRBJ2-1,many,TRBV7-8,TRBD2,TGTGCCAGCAGCATGACTAGCAGCAATGAGCAGTTCTTC,CASSMTSSNEQFF
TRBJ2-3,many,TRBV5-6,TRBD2,TGTGCCAGCAGCAACTGGGGACTAGCGTACGCAGATACGCAGTATTTT,CASSNWGLAYADTQYF
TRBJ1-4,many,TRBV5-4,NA,TGTGCCAGTAGCTTGTCGAACAGGGCGGGTGAAAAACTGTTTTTT,CASSLSNRAGEKLFF
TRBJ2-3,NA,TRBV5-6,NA,TGTGCCAGCAGGCAGCCGAACACAGATACGCAGTATTTT,CASRQPNTDTQYF
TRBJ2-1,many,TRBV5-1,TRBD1,TGCGCCAGCAGCTACACAGGACAGGGGGCAGGGAATGAGCAGTTCTTC,CASSYTGQGAGNEQFF
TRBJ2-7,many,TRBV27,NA,TGTGCCAGCAGTTTATCGGGGAGCTACGAGCAGTACTTC,CASSLSGSYEQYF
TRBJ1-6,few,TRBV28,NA,TGTGCCAGTGGAGGGGGGGCAAGAAATTCACCCCTGCACTTT,CASGGGARNSPLHF
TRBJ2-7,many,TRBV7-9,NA,TGTGCCAGCAGCTTAGGCAGCTACGAGCAGTACTTC,CASSLGSYEQYF
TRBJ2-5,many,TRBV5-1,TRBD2,TGCGCCAGCAGCTTCATGGCTAGCGGGAAGGAGGAGACCCAGTACTTC,CASSFMASGKEETQYF
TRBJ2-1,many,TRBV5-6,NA,TGTGCCAGCAGCACAGCCGAACTAGTTATCTACAATGAGCAGTTCTTC,CASSTAELVIYNEQFF
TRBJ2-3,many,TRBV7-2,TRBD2,TGTGCCAGCAGCTTAGCGGGTAGGGGACTAGCGGGAGGTACGCAGTATTTT,CASSLAGRGLAGGTQYF
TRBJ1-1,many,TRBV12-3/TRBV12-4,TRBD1,TGTGCCAGCAGTTTAACCCCGGGACAGGGGCCCACTGAAGCTTTCTTT,CASSLTPGQGPTEAFF
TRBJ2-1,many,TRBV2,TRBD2,TGTGCCAGCACCACCGGGACTACCCTTACAATGAAGCAGTTCTTC,CASTTGTTLTMKQFF
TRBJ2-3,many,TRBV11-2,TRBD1,TGTGCCAGCAGCTTATTAGGACAGGGGGGAAATACGCAGTATTTT,CASSLLGQGGNTQYF
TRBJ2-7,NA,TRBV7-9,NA,TGTGCCAGCAGCTCGAGGGGTTACGAGCAGTACTTC,CASSSRGYEQYF
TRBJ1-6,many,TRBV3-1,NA,TGTGCCAGTCGACCCCCTGGAGGGTGGGGGTCACCCCTCCACTTT,CASRPPGGWGSPLHF
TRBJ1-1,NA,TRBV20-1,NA,TGCAGTGCTAGGGATTCACCTCCTGAAGCTTTCTTT,CSARDSPPEAFF
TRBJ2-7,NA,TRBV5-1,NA,TGCGCCAGCAGAGAGACCCCGTCCCACGAGCAGTACTTC,CASRETPSHEQYF
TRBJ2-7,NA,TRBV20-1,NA,TGCAGTGCTAGGCGGGACGGGTCGGACGAGCAGTACTTC,CSARRDGSDEQYF